This is a list of T cell receptor beta chains from one sample in a study of regulatory T cells in long-lasting Graves disease. TCRdb re-called the multiplex PCR reads with MiXCR, one entry per CDR3 protein. The sample shows 650,000 to 700,000 distinct CDR3 sequences, roughly 30% of them seen only once. The input for sequencing was peripheral blood mononuclear cells (PBMCs), taken when the disease was refractory, from a patient treated with antithyroid drugs. Receptor source: a female donor with Graves disease. The CDR3 runs from the conserved cysteine through the conserved F or W. A D gene is named only where the DNA matches it firmly. Clone size is shown for a subset of rows, as once, few, many or a class of expanded clone.

v_gene	d_gene	abundance	j_gene	CDR3nt	CDR3aa
TRBV29-1	TRBD1	NA	TRBJ1-1	TGCAGCGTTGACGACCGACAGGGGGCAGGCACTGAAGCTTTCTTT	CSVDDRQGAGTEAFF
TRBV30	NA	few	TRBJ1-2	TGTGCCTGGTGGCGGTTCGGGGGCTACACCTTC	CAWWRFGGYTF
TRBV5-1	NA	NA	TRBJ1-6	TGCGCCAGCAGCTTGATGTCGAGGCAGAATTCACCCCTCCACTTT	CASSLMSRQNSPLHF
TRBV6-5	TRBD1	NA	TRBJ2-7	TGTGCCAGCAGTTACGAGGGACAGGGAAGACACGAGCAGTACTTC	CASSYEGQGRHEQYF
TRBV5-1	NA	many	TRBJ1-5	TGCGCCAGCAGCTCCACTTTCGATCAGCCCCAGCATTTT	CASSSTFDQPQHF
TRBV10-3	NA	few	TRBJ1-2	TGTGCCATCAGTTGGTCCAACTATGGCTACACCTTC	CAISWSNYGYTF
TRBV11-2	TRBD2	NA	TRBJ2-7	TGTGCCAGCAGCTTAGGGGCTAGCGGGCGGCACGAGCAGTACTTC	CASSLGASGRHEQYF
TRBV3-1	TRBD1	few	TRBJ1-1	TGTGCCAGCAGCCAAGGCCTTAACAGGGGAACTGAAGCTTTCTTT	CASSQGLNRGTEAFF
TRBV20-1	NA	NA	TRBJ2-7	TGCAGTGCTAGAGATCGGCCAGGCCCTGTGAACGAGCAGTACTTC	CSARDRPGPVNEQYF
TRBV29-1	NA	NA	TRBJ2-7	TGCAGCGTTGTCCTTGCGTCATCGGCCTACGAGCAGTACTTC	CSVVLASSAYEQYF
TRBV19	NA	NA	TRBJ1-2	TGTGCCAGTAGTATAGAGAGGGGCCAGGGCAACGGCTACACCTTC	CASSIERGQGNGYTF
TRBV12-3/TRBV12-4	NA	NA	TRBJ1-3	TGTGCCAGCAGAACGGACCCCTCTGGAAACACCATATATTTT	CASRTDPSGNTIYF
TRBV7-2	NA	few	TRBJ2-7	TGTGCCAGCAGCTTCCCGAGGGGTATCGAGCAGTACTTC	CASSFPRGIEQYF
TRBV12-3/TRBV12-4	NA	many	TRBJ1-2	TGTGCCAGCAGTTTCCGGGGAGGGGTCTATGGCTACACCTTC	CASSFRGGVYGYTF
TRBV2	NA	NA	TRBJ1-5	TGTGCCAGCAATAACAGGGTAATGCCCCAGCATTTT	CASNNRVMPQHF
TRBV5-1	TRBD1	NA	TRBJ1-4	TGCGCCTGCCGACAGGGGACCGGGGAAAAACTGTTTTTT	CACRQGTGEKLFF
TRBV10-3	TRBD1	many	TRBJ1-4	TGTGCCATCAGTGATGACGGACAGGGGGATGAAAAACTGTTTTTT	CAISDDGQGDEKLFF